This TCR beta chain was sequenced during a study of shared clonotypes between healthy human individuals. Study findings and constraints: Generation of non-shared clonotypes was less probable than generation of clonotypes shared by all four donors. With a few donors compared, 4% to 5.5% of naive CD4 clonotypes were shared. Measured sharing among donors was expected to vary with sequencing depth.

On this clone: Its target is not known.

The V end was cut by 2 bases, the J end by 1 base, with 12 bases between. Germline V gene sequence: CDR1 WNHNN, CDR2 SYGVQD (reference sequence). The CDR3 is made up of 16 amino acids. The assay was immunoSEQ multiplex PCR, and TCRdb's table has in-frame clones only and misses some. Of 2,100,000 or so clones in the sample, 90% to 97% were seen once. Sequencing was carried out using naive CD4+ T cells sorted from blood. Indicated subset: CD45RA+ positively selected. The receptor's source is a man between 18 and 35 years old in good health. The chain links TRBV10-1 to TRBJ2-1; a weak D match, TRBD2 (6 bases). This CDR3 reads CASSELSGPSYNEQFF. The CDR3, as DNA: TGCGCCAGCAGTGAGCTTAGCGGTCCGTCCTACAATGAGCAGTTCTTC.